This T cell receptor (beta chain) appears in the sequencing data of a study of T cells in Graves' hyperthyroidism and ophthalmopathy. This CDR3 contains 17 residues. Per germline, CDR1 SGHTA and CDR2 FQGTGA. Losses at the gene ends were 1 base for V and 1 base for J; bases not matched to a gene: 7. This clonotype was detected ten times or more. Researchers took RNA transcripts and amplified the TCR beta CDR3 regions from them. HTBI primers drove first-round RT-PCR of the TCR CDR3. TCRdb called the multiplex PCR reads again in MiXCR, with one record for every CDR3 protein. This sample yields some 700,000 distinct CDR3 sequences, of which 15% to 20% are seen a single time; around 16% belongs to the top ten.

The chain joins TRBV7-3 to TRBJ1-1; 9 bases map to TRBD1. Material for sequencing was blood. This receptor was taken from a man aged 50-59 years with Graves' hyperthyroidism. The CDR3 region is CASSLIPTGGSNTEAFF. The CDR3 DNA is TGTGCCAGCAGCTTAATTCCGACAGGGGGATCGAACACTGAAGCTTTCTTT.